This T cell receptor (beta chain) was sequenced in a study of blood T cell repertoires in COVID-19. The ends were cut back, 2 bases at V and 0 bases at J, with 13 bases in the middle. Germline V lookup: CDR1 KGHSH, CDR2 LQKENI. The CDR3 contains 16 residues. In the authors' workflow: Amplifying reference gene primers gave estimates of nucleated cell counts. Libraries were prepared by immunoSEQ multiplex PCR; TCRdb keeps only in-frame clonotypes and omits some of them. The V and J calls and clone size come from that table; D and trimming were worked out from the DNA. This table holds around 280,000 clones, 85% found once.

Sequenced: peripheral blood. This TCR was recovered from a woman in her fifties or sixties with active or convalescent COVID-19. The J gene is TRBJ1-1, the V gene TRBV18; D may be TRBD1 (5 bases). The CDR3 reads CASSPKGQTMNTEAFF. The CDR3 DNA follows: TGTGCCAGCTCACCAAAAGGACAAACGATGAACACTGAAGCTTTCTTT.